The entry below describes one T cell receptor (beta chain). Its target is not known. The data are from a study of OX40 agonist ivuxolimab in advanced cancers. Study-wide context: Ivuxolimab is an agonistic anti-OX40 (CD134) antibody, and patients were treated with it. General observations from the study: Antigen specificity remained undetermined for the expanded peripheral T cells.

Sampling times: baseline, cycle 4 day 1, cycle 7 day 1. V shed 9 bases and J shed 1 base, with 12 bases lying between them. The CDR3 runs to 13 residues. Germline values: CDR1 SNHLY, CDR2 FYNNEI. The data were produced by immunoSEQ multiplex PCR, yet TCRdb's version contains in-frame clones alone and is incomplete. The sample consists of around 62,000 clones, roughly 73% of them appearing once. The rearrangement uses TRBV2 and TRBJ1-2, with unresolved D. This TCR was sampled from an adult with an advanced solid tumor such as melanoma, head and neck, liver or kidney cancer. The specimen was CD4+ or CD8+ T cells sorted from blood, collected in a trial of the OX40 agonist ivuxolimab. CDR3 DNA: TGTGCCAGTCCGACACCCGTTAACTATGGCTACACCTTC. Translated: CASPTPVNYGYTF. Full variable domain (rest looked up from reference TRBV2 and TRBJ1-2): EPEVTQTPSHQVTQMGQEVILRCVPISNHLYFYWYRQILGQKVEFLVSFYNNEISEKSEIFDDQFSVERPDGSNFTLKIRSTKLEDSAMYFCASPTPVNYGYTFGSGTRLTVV.